The sequence of this T cell receptor (beta chain) was determined in a study of shared clonotypes between healthy human individuals. Study overall: There were three CD4 naive, three CD4 memory, two CD8 naive and one CD8 memory plates per donor. Notes on the study in general: Unshared clonotypes carried lower generation probabilities than those common to all four donors.

This CDR3 contains 15 residues. Germline-derived CDR1 and CDR2 are SEHNR and FQNEAQ (reference sequence). V was cut by 0 bases and J by 6 bases, with 11 bases left in between. This clone was seen only a few times. What it binds is unknown. Clones were read by immunoSEQ multiplex PCR, and TCRdb kept only the in-frame ones, dropping some. Found here are 2.5 million or so clones, around 90% of them singletons; the top ten hold 0.13% to 0.15%. The source of this sequence is a man aged 18 to 35 in good health. This chain links TRBV7-9 with TRBJ2-2; D is perhaps TRBD1 (5 bases). Material for sequencing was naive CD4+ T cells sorted from blood. The subset: CD45RA+ positively selected. CDR3 amino acids: CASSLAGIGAGELFF. The DNA of the CDR3 is TGTGCCAGCAGCTTAGCGGGCATAGGGGCCGGGGAGCTGTTTTTT.